This TCR beta chain comes out of a study of T cells expressing NK-cell markers. The CDR3 has 13 amino acids. Following a re-call of the 5' RACE reads, TCRdb has one entry per CDR3 protein and lacks DNA. The sample table sets out about 260,000 distinct CDR3 sequences. The source is a man between 18 and 29 years old in good health. The sequenced sample was blood T cells: a sorted CD56 or NKG2C T cell subset, CD4+ or CD8+ T cells, or bulk PBMC T cells (not recorded which). The V call is TRBV12-3 or TRBV12-4, the J call TRBJ1-5; TCRdb's D call of TRBD1 is untestable without DNA. The CDR3 is CASSRAGGQPQHF.